This T cell receptor (beta chain) came from a study of T cells expressing NK-cell markers. In the study overall: From sorted CD3+CD56+NKG2C+, CD3+CD56+NKG2C- and CD3+CD56-NKG2C+ T cells came the TCR beta repertoires.

Points from the study as a whole: Nothing established the HCMV specificity of expanded NKG2C+ T cell clones.

Comments on this clonotype: Antigen: not known.

The CDR3 covers 13 residues. Germline assignment: CDR1 SGHRS and CDR2 YFSETQ. TCRdb reprocessed the 5' RACE reads, with one entry per CDR3 protein and no DNA. This sample carries about 260,000 distinct CDR3 sequences, with approximately 0.42% going to the ten biggest clones. The receptor's source is a young man in good health. The chain is built from TRBV5-1 and TRBJ2-1; TCRdb gives TRBD1 as the D gene, but with no DNA this cannot be confirmed. The material sequenced was blood T cells: a sorted CD56 or NKG2C T cell subset, CD4+ or CD8+ T cells, or bulk PBMC T cells (not recorded which). The CDR3 protein is CASSPQGTNEQFF.